This T cell receptor (beta chain) was captured by sequencing in a study of blood T cell repertoires in COVID-19. Study context: T cells, B-cell-depleted T cells, or PBMCs provided the cDNA or gDNA that served as material.

The length of the CDR3 is 14 residues. Germline V gene data show CDR1 as SNHLY and CDR2 as FYNNEI. Trimming shortened V by 6 bases and J by 1 base, and 12 bases separated the two germline ends. Generated by immunoSEQ multiplex PCR, the TCRdb table keeps only in-frame clones and is missing some. The repertoire holds under 50,000 clones, with roughly 84% as singletons. The TCR sequence derives from a man aged 50 to 59 with active COVID-19. The chain couples TRBV2 to TRBJ1-1, with a tentative D call TRBD1 (6 bases). Sample: peripheral blood. The CDR3 reads CASRYPGQNTEAFF. The CDR3 DNA sequence: TGTGCCAGCAGGTACCCGGGACAGAACACTGAAGCTTTCTTT.